A selection of T cell receptor beta chains follows, all from one sample in a study of blood T cell repertoires in COVID-19. The table came from immunoSEQ multiplex PCR; TCRdb's copy has only in-frame clones and leaves some out. This repertoire shows about 200,000 clones, 82% found once; its top ten account for approximately 5.6%. Sequencing was carried out using peripheral blood. All receptors derive from a woman in her 70s with COVID-19, enrolled during active disease. Each CDR3 is given with its conserved first and last residue. The order of the fields is J gene, D gene, clone size, V gene, CDR3 DNA, CDR3 protein. D genes are given only for firm matches. Clone size is given for some rows only: seen once, a few or many times, or a class if the clone is expanded.

j_call: TRBJ2-1; d_call: TRBD2; clone_size: few; v_call: TRBV19; cdr3_nt: TGTGCCAGTAGTACACGACTAGCGGGAGGCGGGTACAATGAGCAGTTCTTC; cdr3_aa: CASSTRLAGGGYNEQFF
j_call: TRBJ2-1; d_call: TRBD2; clone_size: -; v_call: TRBV11-3; cdr3_nt: TGTGCCAGCAGCTCCACTTGGGGGGGGAATGAGCAGTTCTTC; cdr3_aa: CASSSTWGGNEQFF
j_call: TRBJ1-2; d_call: TRBD1; clone_size: few; v_call: TRBV5-1; cdr3_nt: TGCGCCAGCTCCCAAGGGGGCGGTTTTAACTATGGCTACACCTTC; cdr3_aa: CASSQGGGFNYGYTF
j_call: TRBJ2-7; d_call: TRBD1; clone_size: -; v_call: TRBV18; cdr3_nt: TGTGCCAGCTCACCACTTACTGTGATGGGGACAGGGAGGGATTACGAGCAGTACTTC; cdr3_aa: CASSPLTVMGTGRDYEQYF
j_call: TRBJ1-1; d_call: -; clone_size: few; v_call: TRBV18; cdr3_nt: TGTGCCAGCTCACCATTGGGAGGGGGAGGTGAAGCTTTCTTT; cdr3_aa: CASSPLGGGGEAFF
j_call: TRBJ1-2; d_call: TRBD1; clone_size: -; v_call: TRBV7-8; cdr3_nt: TGTGCCAGCAGCTTAGCTGGGACAGGGCGTGGCTACACCTTC; cdr3_aa: CASSLAGTGRGYTF
j_call: TRBJ2-5; d_call: -; clone_size: -; v_call: TRBV10-2; cdr3_nt: TGCGCCAGCAGTGAAATAGCTGAAGAGACCCAGTACTTC; cdr3_aa: CASSEIAEETQYF
j_call: TRBJ2-7; d_call: -; clone_size: few; v_call: TRBV18; cdr3_nt: TGTGCCAGCTCCGACAGATTGAGCTCCTACGAGCAGTACTTC; cdr3_aa: CASSDRLSSYEQYF
j_call: TRBJ1-1; d_call: -; clone_size: -; v_call: TRBV19; cdr3_nt: TGTGCCAGTAGTTCAGGGGCAGCTTTCTTT; cdr3_aa: CASSSGAAFF
j_call: TRBJ2-7; d_call: -; clone_size: -; v_call: TRBV5-1; cdr3_nt: TGCGCCAGCAGCCTTCCTAGTCCCGAGCAGTACTTC; cdr3_aa: CASSLPSPEQYF
j_call: TRBJ2-7; d_call: -; clone_size: few; v_call: TRBV28; cdr3_nt: TGTGCCAGCAGTTCCGGGGTCTACGAGCAGTACTTC; cdr3_aa: CASSSGVYEQYF
j_call: TRBJ2-7; d_call: -; clone_size: -; v_call: TRBV3-1/TRBV3-2; cdr3_nt: TGTGCCAGCAGCCAGATAGGAGCACCTACCTACGAGCAGTACTTC; cdr3_aa: CASSQIGAPTYEQYF
j_call: TRBJ2-1; d_call: TRBD2; clone_size: -; v_call: TRBV5-4; cdr3_nt: TGTGCCACACAGAGCGGGAGGGCCGGGAATGAGCAGTTCTTC; cdr3_aa: CATQSGRAGNEQFF
j_call: TRBJ1-2; d_call: TRBD1; clone_size: -; v_call: TRBV28; cdr3_nt: TGTGCCAGCAGTTTATGGGGAGCAGGGGGCTATGGCTACACCTTC; cdr3_aa: CASSLWGAGGYGYTF
j_call: TRBJ1-2; d_call: -; clone_size: -; v_call: TRBV5-6; cdr3_nt: TGTGCCAGCAGCTTGCGAACTCGGACAACGAATGGCTACACCTTC; cdr3_aa: CASSLRTRTTNGYTF
j_call: TRBJ2-1; d_call: -; clone_size: -; v_call: TRBV11-3; cdr3_nt: TGTGCCAGCAGCCCTAGGACTATCCCCTACAATGAGCAGTTCTTC; cdr3_aa: CASSPRTIPYNEQFF
j_call: TRBJ1-2; d_call: TRBD1; clone_size: few; v_call: TRBV28; cdr3_nt: TGTGCCAGCAGTTTACAGGGGGCGGGGTATGGCTACACCTTC; cdr3_aa: CASSLQGAGYGYTF
j_call: TRBJ1-1; d_call: -; clone_size: -; v_call: TRBV18; cdr3_nt: TGTGCCAGCTCACCAGGGAGACGGACTGAAGCTTTCTTT; cdr3_aa: CASSPGRRTEAFF
j_call: TRBJ1-4; d_call: -; clone_size: -; v_call: TRBV5-4; cdr3_nt: TGTGCCAGCAGCTTGGCCGGGGGGAAGTCTAATGAAAAACTGTTTTTT; cdr3_aa: CASSLAGGKSNEKLFF
j_call: TRBJ2-5; d_call: TRBD1; clone_size: -; v_call: TRBV19; cdr3_nt: TGTGCCAGTAGTGGCACCGGGACAGGGAGGTTGGAGACCCAGTACTTC; cdr3_aa: CASSGTGTGRLETQYF
j_call: TRBJ1-2; d_call: -; clone_size: -; v_call: TRBV5-1; cdr3_nt: TGCGCCAGCAGCTTGGAGGCGGCGACCCTTGGCTACACCTTC; cdr3_aa: CASSLEAATLGYTF
j_call: TRBJ1-2; d_call: -; clone_size: -; v_call: TRBV19; cdr3_nt: TGTGCCAGTATTCCGGGTCTTGCTAACTATGGCTACACCTTC; cdr3_aa: CASIPGLANYGYTF
j_call: TRBJ2-7; d_call: TRBD2; clone_size: few; v_call: TRBV5-4; cdr3_nt: TGTGCCAGCAGCTACGCTAGCGGGAGAACTAACGAGCAGTACTTC; cdr3_aa: CASSYASGRTNEQYF
j_call: TRBJ2-7; d_call: -; clone_size: -; v_call: TRBV19; cdr3_nt: TGTGCCAGTAGTATGGCCGGGTACGAGCAGTACTTC; cdr3_aa: CASSMAGYEQYF
j_call: TRBJ1-2; d_call: -; clone_size: -; v_call: TRBV5-8; cdr3_nt: TGTGCCAGCAGCTTGTTTAGGGGCGGCGGGAGTGGCTACACCTTC; cdr3_aa: CASSLFRGGGSGYTF
j_call: TRBJ1-1; d_call: -; clone_size: -; v_call: TRBV7-2; cdr3_nt: TGTGCCAGCAGCTTAGTCACAGGGACTGAAGCTTTCTTT; cdr3_aa: CASSLVTGTEAFF
j_call: TRBJ2-1; d_call: TRBD1; clone_size: -; v_call: TRBV7-2; cdr3_nt: TGTGCCAGCAGCTTAGAGGCAGGGGGCTACAATGAGCAGTTCTTC; cdr3_aa: CASSLEAGGYNEQFF
j_call: TRBJ1-3; d_call: -; clone_size: few; v_call: TRBV5-4; cdr3_nt: TGTGCCAGCAGCCCCGAGACAGAAAACACCATATATTTT; cdr3_aa: CASSPETENTIYF